The 29 T cell receptor beta chains listed next were all sequenced from one sample in a study of blood T cells in healthy people across ages. It was with a sample-barcoded 5' primer and a J-beta primer mix that a second PCR of roughly 7 to 12 cycles was run. TCRdb ran MiXCR on the 5' RACE reads and lists one entry per CDR3 protein. The sample consists of some 920,000 distinct CDR3 sequences, roughly 47% of them appearing once. Input material: blood. These TCRs come from a woman aged 60-75 years in good health.

This chain connects TRBV6-1 to TRBJ2-1, with D tentatively TRBD2 (6 bases). The end of the DNA fits TRBJ2-7 better, so the J call may be wrong. This CDR3 has 16 amino acids. CDR1 and CDR2 (germline): MNHNS, SASEGT. The CDR3 region is CASSEVAGRPSNEQYF. CDR3 bases: TGTGCCAGCAGTGAAGTTGCGGGGAGGCCGTCCAATGAGCAGTACTTC.

The CDR3 loop is CSARDLLADYEQYF. The CDR3 nucleotides are TGCAGTGCTAGAGATTTACTAGCAGACTACGAGCAGTACTTC. The V call is TRBV20-1, the J call TRBJ2-7; tentative D call: TRBD2 (6 bases). CDR1 is DFQATT and CDR2 is SNEGSKA in the germline V gene (reference sequence). The CDR3 sequence is 14 residues long. V lost 0 bases to trimming and J lost 3 bases, with 12 bases between them.

The J gene is TRBJ2-7, the V gene TRBV18; 10 positions agree with TRBD1. The J call is doubtful: the DNA matches TRBJ2-5 better. This CDR3 region has 14 residues. Germline CDR1 is KGHSH and CDR2 is LQKENI. CDR3 region: CASSTGQGMETQYF. The CDR3 coding sequence is TGTGCCAGCTCGACGGGACAGGGGATGGAGACCCAGTACTTC.

The chain employs TRBV5-1 and TRBJ2-3; D gene uncertain. CDR1 and CDR2 (germline): SGHRS, YFSETQ. Trimming took 0 bases from V and 0 from J, leaving 14 bases between them. The CDR3 is 17 residues long. The CDR3 is CASSLGSALHSTDTQYF. In DNA form, the CDR3 reads TGCGCCAGCAGCTTGGGGAGCGCGCTCCATAGCACAGATACGCAGTATTTT.

This chain connects TRBV28 to TRBJ2-3; D might be TRBD1 or TRBD2, each matching 5 bases. The ends were cut back, 6 bases at V and 0 bases at J, with 10 bases in the middle. Germline CDR1 MDHEN, CDR2 SYDVKM. This CDR3 has 14 amino acids. Here the CDR3 reads CASRSWGSTDTQYF. In DNA, the CDR3 is TGTGCCAGCAGATCTTGGGGGAGCACAGATACGCAGTATTTT.

The chain is built from TRBV28 and TRBJ2-4; 11 nucleotides line up with TRBD2. Germline CDR1 and CDR2: MDHEN and SYDVKM. CDR3 length equals 16 residues. Losses at the gene ends were 6 bases for V and 13 bases for J; bases not matched to a gene: 17. The CDR3 loop is CASSPEGSGRVHEQYF. The CDR3 region has the DNA TGTGCCAGCAGCCCGGAGGGTAGCGGGAGGGTTCATGAGCAGTACTTC.

This clonotype came up once. The V gene is TRBV5-6, the J gene TRBJ2-7, with D possibly called TRBD1 or TRBD2 (5 bases each). Deletions cut 4 bases from V and 6 bases from J, with 11 bases between. This CDR3 contains 12 residues. The germline V gene has CDR1 SGHDT and CDR2 YYEEEE. The CDR3 sequence: CASSVRDREQYF. The CDR3 region has the DNA TGTGCCAGCAGCGTCCGGGACCGCGAGCAGTACTTC.

V gene TRBV21-1 combines with J gene TRBJ2-7; TRBD1 is taken as the D call from the table, unchecked against the DNA. TRBV21-1 is recorded as a pseudogene. This CDR3 spans 15 amino acids. CDR3 amino acids: CASSKGQGAPYEQYF. In nucleotides, the CDR3 is TGTGCCAGCAGCAAAGGACAGGGGGCCCCCTACGAGCAGTACTTC.

The genes are TRBV30 and TRBJ2-7; D is ambiguous. This CDR3 is built from 11 residues. V lost 1 base and J lost 3, with 4 bases in between. In germline, CDR1 is GTSNPN, CDR2 SVGIG (reference sequence). CDR3 in amino acids: CAWSDYYEQYF. The CDR3, as DNA: TGTGCCTGGAGTGATTACTACGAGCAGTACTTC.

This clonotype has more than one count but fewer than ten. The rearrangement links TRBV2 to TRBJ2-2; D is unresolved. V was shortened by 0 bases and J by 0 bases, with 14 bases between the two germline ends. From germline, CDR1 is SNHLY and CDR2 FYNNEI. The CDR3 loop spans 18 amino acids. The chain's CDR3 is CASSEAAKTGTNTGELFF. CDR3 sequence (DNA): TGTGCCAGCAGTGAAGCCGCAAAGACGGGTACGAACACCGGGGAGCTGTTTTTT.

The chain employs TRBV29-1 and TRBJ1-2, with TRBD1 as a possible D gene (6 bases). The germline CDR1 and CDR2 sequences are SQVTM and ANQGSEA. Trimming shortened V by 6 bases and J by 8 bases, and 16 bases separated the two germline ends. This CDR3 is 12 amino acids long. CDR3 sequence reads: CSVQTGGGGYTF. In nucleotides, the CDR3 is TGCAGCGTACAGACAGGAGGCGGAGGCTACACCTTC.

In this sample, this clonotype turned up many times. J is TRBJ2-7 and V is TRBV9, with D possibly being TRBD1 (6 bases). Germline lookup yields CDR1 SGDLS and CDR2 YYNGEE. V lost 4 bases and J 6 bases, leaving 14 bases between the germline ends. This CDR3 is 13 amino acids long. In DNA form, the CDR3 reads TGTGCCAGCAGCTTCCGACCAGGGGTCGAGCAGTACTTC. Protein product: CASSFRPGVEQYF.

The rearrangement joins TRBV10-3 to TRBJ2-5; TRBD2 matches 12 bases. The CDR3 consists of 14 residues. Germline V gene lookup returns CDR1 ENHRY and CDR2 SYGVKD. The J segment lost 2 bases and the V segment lost 10 bases, leaving 5 bases of the junction unmatched. CDR3 amino acids: CATSGTSGQETQYF. CDR3 DNA sequence: TGTGCCACCTCCGGGACTAGCGGGCAAGAGACCCAGTACTTC.

The V and J genes are TRBV4-1 and TRBJ2-7, with D possibly being TRBD1 (6 bases). V lost 3 bases, J lost 4 bases, and 19 bases lay in between. Germline CDR1 reads MGHRA; CDR2 reads YSYEKL. The CDR3 consists of 16 residues. In DNA form, the CDR3 reads TGCGCCAGCAGCCAGTCCTCAGGGGACCCAGTTTACGAGCAGTACTTC. It translates to CASSQSSGDPVYEQYF.

The CDR3 DNA is TGTGCCAGCAGCTGGGGACTAGCGGAGGAGGCCCAGTACTTC. Its protein is CASSWGLAEEAQYF. The gene calls are TRBV7-2 and TRBJ2-5; TRBD2 aligns across 11 bases. The CDR3 contains 14 residues. Trimming removed 4 bases from V and 9 bases from J; junction bases left unmatched: 7. The germline V gene encodes CDR1 SGHTA and CDR2 FQGNSA. The whole variable domain, filled in from reference TRBV7-2 and TRBJ2-5, reads GAGVSQSPSNKVTEKGKDVELRCDPISGHTALYWYRQSLGQGLEFLIYFQGNSAPDKSGLPSDRFSAERTGGSVSTLTIQRTQQEDSAVYLCASSWGLAEEAQYFGPGTRLLVL.

The chain couples TRBV6-1 to TRBJ1-2; D gene unclear. V was shortened by 8 bases and J by 4 bases, with 11 bases between the two germline ends. CDR1 and CDR2 from the germline V gene are MNHNS and SASEGT. CDR3 length: 12 residues. CDR3 sequence: CASLAGVYGYTF. For the CDR3, the DNA is TGTGCCAGCCTTGCCGGGGTCTATGGCTACACCTTC.

The chain uses TRBV4-3 and TRBJ1-1, with no clear D. V was trimmed by 0 bases and J by 10 bases, leaving 6 bases between them. The CDR3 is 11 residues long. Germline V gene lookup returns CDR1 LGHNA and CDR2 YSLEER. The CDR3 spells CASSQEGRAFF. CDR3 sequence (DNA): TGCGCCAGCAGCCAAGAGGGTCGAGCTTTCTTT.

This clonotype turned up a few times. The V gene is TRBV7-8, the J gene TRBJ2-7; D not resolved. The CDR3 is 13 amino acids. Germline V gives CDR1 SGHVS, CDR2 FQNEAQ. Deletions cut 8 bases from V and 3 bases from J, with 14 bases between. CDR3: CASGLKRYYEQYF. The CDR3 DNA is TGTGCCAGCGGTCTTAAGAGGTACTACGAGCAGTACTTC.

V and J are TRBV9 and TRBJ2-7; TRBD1 might be the D (6 bases). V dropped 2 bases and J dropped 9 bases, with 18 bases sitting between them. The germline CDR1 and CDR2 sequences are SGDLS and YYNGEE. The CDR3 is 14 residues long. CDR3 residues: CASSVGTRGIVQYF. The CDR3 coding sequence is TGTGCCAGCAGCGTGGGGACACGGGGTATAGTGCAGTACTTC.

The V call is TRBV29-1, the J call TRBJ1-2; D gene unclear. CDR1 and CDR2 from the germline V gene are SQVTM and ANQGSEA. The CDR3 loop spans 12 amino acids. Trimming took off 7 bases at V and 7 bases at J, with 16 bases between the two ends. The CDR3 is CSAKETTIGYTF. The CDR3 coding sequence is TGCAGCGCCAAGGAAACGACGATTGGCTACACCTTC.

The chain links TRBV6-5 to TRBJ2-1; 8 nucleotides agree with TRBD2. Germline V CDR1 and CDR2: MNHEY, SVGAGI. The junction had 16 bases not matched to a gene; V was cut back by 0 bases and J by 12 bases. The CDR3 totals 17 residues. DNA for the CDR3: TGTGCCAGCAGTTACTCGACCGGGACTAGTGCTCAGAAAATGCAGTTCTTC. Translating gives CASSYSTGTSAQKMQFF.

This clonotype was counted a few times. The V call is TRBV5-1, the J call TRBJ2-5, with TRBD2 identical over 8 bases. The CDR3 length is 19 residues. CDR1 SGHRS and CDR2 YFSETQ come from the germline V gene. J was trimmed by 1 base and V by 1 base; bases with no gene match: 15. CDR3 loop: CASSLSSGSAPRSQETQYF. The DNA of the CDR3 is TGCGCCAGCAGCTTGTCCAGCGGGAGTGCCCCTAGGAGCCAAGAGACCCAGTACTTC.

The rearrangement links TRBV6-5 to TRBJ2-7; 9 bases match TRBD2. CDR3 length: 16 amino acids. In germline, CDR1 is MNHEY, CDR2 SVGAGI. J lost 2 bases, V lost 0 bases, and 5 bases had no gene match. The CDR3 region has the DNA TGTGCCAGCAGTTACTCCCTAGCGGGGAAAACCTACGAGCAGTACTTC. Its protein is CASSYSLAGKTYEQYF.

Only a few counts were recorded for this clonotype. This chain links TRBV2 with TRBJ1-1; tentative D call: TRBD1 (5 bases). CDR1 and CDR2 (germline): SNHLY, FYNNEI. The V and J ends lost 7 bases and 0 bases respectively, with 30 bases between them. This CDR3 spans 20 amino acids. CDR3 DNA sequence: TGTGCCAGCAAGTTCAGGGAAGGGGCGTGGGGGATGAAGATGAACACTGAAGCTTTCTTT. This gives the protein CASKFREGAWGMKMNTEAFF.

The chain has TRBV29-1 and TRBJ2-3, with D hard to call. CDR1 SQVTM and CDR2 ANQGSEA come from the germline V gene. Trimming took off 4 bases at V and 1 base at J, with 15 bases between the two ends. The CDR3 length is 15 residues. The CDR3 nucleotides are TGCAGCGTTGTGTCTGGCAGCCCGCGCACAGATACGCAGTATTTT. Translating gives CSVVSGSPRTDTQYF.

The table lists this clonotype with a few counts. J is TRBJ2-5 and V is TRBV4-1, with D possibly called TRBD1 or TRBD2 (6 bases each). Trimming pared 3 bases from V and 7 bases from J, leaving 15 bases between. CDR3 length: 14 residues. Per the germline V gene, CDR1 is MGHRA and CDR2 is YSYEKL. The CDR3 is CASSHMGGERTQYF. DNA of the CDR3: TGCGCCAGCAGCCACATGGGGGGCGAGAGGACCCAGTACTTC.

The CDR3 bases are TGCAGTGCTAGAGATAATACGATCCTTCAAGGCTACAATCAGCCCCAGCATTTT. It translates to CSARDNTILQGYNQPQHF. This chain links TRBV20-1 with TRBJ1-5; no reliable D call. Per germline, CDR1 DFQATT and CDR2 SNEGSKA (reference sequence). The CDR3 is made up of 18 amino acids. Trimming took 0 bases from V and 3 from J, leaving 21 bases between them.

The rearrangement links TRBV2 to TRBJ1-1; no definite D call. Trimming pared 7 bases from V and 9 bases from J, leaving 15 bases between. The CDR3 extends over 12 amino acids. Germline assignment: CDR1 SNHLY and CDR2 FYNNEI. In nucleotides, the CDR3 is TGTGCCAGCACTGGATTGAGGGCCCAAGCTTTCTTT. The encoded protein is CASTGLRAQAFF.

This clonotype was detected only once. This chain joins TRBV21-1 and TRBJ1-2. TRBV21-1 is described as a pseudogene. The CDR3 has 14 amino acids. The CDR3, as DNA: TGTGCCAGCACCATCCGGCCGTTCAACTATGGCTACACCTTC. This gives the protein CASTIRPFNYGYTF.